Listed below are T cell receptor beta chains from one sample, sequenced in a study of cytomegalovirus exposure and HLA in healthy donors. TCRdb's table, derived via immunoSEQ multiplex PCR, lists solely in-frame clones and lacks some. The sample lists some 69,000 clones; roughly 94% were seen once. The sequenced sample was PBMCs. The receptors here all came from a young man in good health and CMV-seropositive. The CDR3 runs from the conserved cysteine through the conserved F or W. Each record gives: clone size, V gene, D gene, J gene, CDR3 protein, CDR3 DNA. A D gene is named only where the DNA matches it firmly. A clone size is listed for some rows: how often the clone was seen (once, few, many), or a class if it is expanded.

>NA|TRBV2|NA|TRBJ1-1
CASSQGSRTEAFF
TGTGCCAGCAGTCAGGGTAGCCGGACTGAAGCTTTCTTT
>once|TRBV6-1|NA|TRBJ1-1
CASSYNQGLNTEAFF
TGTGCCAGCAGCTACAACCAGGGCTTGAACACTGAAGCTTTCTTT
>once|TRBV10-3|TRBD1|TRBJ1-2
CAISDYRDRESGRYGYTF
TGTGCCATCAGTGATTACCGGGACAGGGAGTCGGGTAGATATGGCTACACCTTC
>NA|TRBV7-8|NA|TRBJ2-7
CASSKRTGGAYEQYF
TGTGCCAGCAGCAAACGGACCGGAGGGGCTTACGAGCAGTACTTC
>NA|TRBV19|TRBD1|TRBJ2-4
CASSMGQGVTKNIQYF
TGTGCCAGTAGTATGGGTCAGGGGGTAACCAAAAACATTCAGTACTTC
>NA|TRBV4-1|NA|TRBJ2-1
CASSRQGTQRVEDNEQFF
TGCGCCAGCAGCCGGCAAGGGACTCAAAGGGTGGAAGACAATGAGCAGTTCTTC
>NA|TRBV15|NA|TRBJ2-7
CATSRDGSGSAWQYF
TGTGCCACCAGCAGAGATGGATCGGGGAGCGCCTGGCAGTACTTC
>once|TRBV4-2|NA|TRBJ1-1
CASSQVDRQYSNTEAFF
TGTGCCAGCAGCCAAGTTGACAGACAATATTCGAACACTGAAGCTTTCTTT
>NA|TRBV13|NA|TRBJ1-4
CASSLGRAGYEKLFF
TGTGCCAGCAGCTTAGGCAGGGCCGGATATGAAAAACTGTTTTTT
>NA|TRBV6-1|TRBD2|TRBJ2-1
CASSEVAGGYNEQFF
TGTGCCAGCAGTGAAGTAGCGGGGGGGTACAATGAGCAGTTCTTC
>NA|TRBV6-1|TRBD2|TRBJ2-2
CASSEASGSTGELFF
TGTGCCAGCAGTGAAGCTAGCGGGAGCACCGGGGAGCTGTTTTTT
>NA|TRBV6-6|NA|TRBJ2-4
CASTDGIGQGSYIQYF
TGTGCCAGCACCGACGGTATCGGGCAGGGGAGTTACATTCAGTACTTC
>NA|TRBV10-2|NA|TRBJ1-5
CASSLGLNQPQHF
TGCGCCAGCAGTCTGGGGCTCAATCAGCCCCAGCATTTT
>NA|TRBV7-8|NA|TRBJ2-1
CASSYPPKEGRQFF
TGTGCCAGCAGCTACCCTCCTAAGGAGGGAAGACAGTTCTTC
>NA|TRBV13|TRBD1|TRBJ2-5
CASSSKTGRTQYF
TGTGCCAGCAGCTCTAAGACAGGGAGGACCCAGTACTTC
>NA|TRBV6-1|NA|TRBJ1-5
CASSEGRDSHSNQPQHF
TGTGCCAGCAGTGAAGGCCGAGACAGCCATAGCAATCAGCCCCAGCATTTT
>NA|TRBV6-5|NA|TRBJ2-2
CASSYERGSIGLFF
TGTGCCAGCAGTTACGAAAGGGGGTCGATTGGGCTGTTTTTT
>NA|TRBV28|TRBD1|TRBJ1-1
CASSLSRGTANTEAFF
TGTGCCAGCAGTTTATCTCGCGGGACAGCGAACACTGAAGCTTTCTTT
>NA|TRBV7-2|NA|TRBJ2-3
CASSFGSTDTQYF
TGTGCCAGCAGCTTCGGGAGCACAGATACGCAGTATTTT
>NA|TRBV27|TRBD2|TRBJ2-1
CASRRSGSAYNEQFF
TGTGCCAGCAGGAGAAGCGGGAGTGCCTACAATGAGCAGTTCTTC
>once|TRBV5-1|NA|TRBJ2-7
CASSPQGLVGEQYF
TGCGCCAGCAGCCCACAGGGCCTCGTAGGCGAGCAGTACTTC
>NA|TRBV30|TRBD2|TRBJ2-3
CAWNLGTSRPDTQYF
TGTGCCTGGAACCTCGGGACTAGCAGGCCAGATACGCAGTATTTT
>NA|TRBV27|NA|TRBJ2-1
CASRGGNEQFF
TGTGCCAGCAGGGGGGGCAATGAGCAGTTCTTC
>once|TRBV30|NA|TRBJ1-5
CAWSVPAAGRDQPQHF
TGTGCCTGGAGTGTCCCCGCGGCGGGGCGGGATCAGCCCCAGCATTTT
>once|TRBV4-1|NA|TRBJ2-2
CASSQVLGDTGELFF
TGCGCCAGCAGCCAAGTTCTAGGCGACACCGGGGAGCTGTTTTTT
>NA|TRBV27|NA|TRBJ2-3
CASSRRGSTDTQYF
TGTGCCAGCAGTCGAAGGGGGAGCACAGATACGCAGTATTTT
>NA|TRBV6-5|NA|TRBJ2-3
CASSYTGTDTQYF
TGTGCCAGCAGTTACACGGGGACAGATACGCAGTATTTT
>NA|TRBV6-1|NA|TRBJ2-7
CASSPSSEFSYEQYF
TGTGCCAGCAGTCCTTCTAGCGAATTCTCCTACGAGCAGTACTTC
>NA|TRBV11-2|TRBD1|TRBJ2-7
CASSSGTGLTYEQYF
TGTGCCAGCAGCTCGGGGACAGGGCTCACCTACGAGCAGTACTTC
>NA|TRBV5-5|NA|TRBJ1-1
CASSFRGTEAFF
TGTGCCAGCAGCTTCAGGGGAACTGAAGCTTTCTTT
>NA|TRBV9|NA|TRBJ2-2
CASSLLVTGELFF
TGTGCCAGCAGCCTCCTAGTGACCGGGGAGCTGTTTTTT
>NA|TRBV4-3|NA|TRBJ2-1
CASSQVLSGEQFF
TGCGCCAGCAGCCAAGTCCTATCCGGTGAGCAGTTCTTC
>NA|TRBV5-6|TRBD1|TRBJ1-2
CASTAWGQGLYGYTF
TGTGCCAGCACCGCGTGGGGACAGGGATTATATGGCTACACCTTC
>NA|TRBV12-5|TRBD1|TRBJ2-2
CASGLATGGSGELFF
TGTGCTAGTGGTTTGGCGACAGGGGGATCCGGGGAGCTGTTTTTT
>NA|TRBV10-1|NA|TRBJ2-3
CASSEFRGGVPDTQYF
TGCGCCAGCAGTGAGTTTCGTGGCGGGGTCCCAGATACGCAGTATTTT
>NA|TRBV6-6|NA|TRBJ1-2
CASSYSAEDTNYGYTF
TGTGCCAGCAGTTACTCGGCAGAAGATACCAACTATGGCTACACCTTC
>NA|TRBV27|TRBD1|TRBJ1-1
CASSSDRGMNTEAFF
TGTGCCAGCAGTTCGGACAGGGGCATGAACACTGAAGCTTTCTTT
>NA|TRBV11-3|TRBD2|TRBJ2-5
CASSLGTSGGPETQYF
TGTGCCAGCAGCTTAGGGACTAGCGGGGGGCCGGAGACCCAGTACTTC
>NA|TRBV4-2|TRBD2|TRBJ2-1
CASSPGRLSYNEQFF
TGTGCCAGCAGCCCCGGGAGGCTTTCGTACAATGAGCAGTTCTTC
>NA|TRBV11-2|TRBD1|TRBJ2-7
CASSLGPGTGTYEQYF
TGTGCCAGCAGCTTAGGTCCCGGGACAGGGACCTACGAGCAGTACTTC
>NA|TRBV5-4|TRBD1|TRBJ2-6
CASSRTGTGSFAGANVLTF
TGTGCCAGCAGCCGCACCGGGACAGGGTCTTTCGCTGGGGCCAACGTCCTGACTTTC